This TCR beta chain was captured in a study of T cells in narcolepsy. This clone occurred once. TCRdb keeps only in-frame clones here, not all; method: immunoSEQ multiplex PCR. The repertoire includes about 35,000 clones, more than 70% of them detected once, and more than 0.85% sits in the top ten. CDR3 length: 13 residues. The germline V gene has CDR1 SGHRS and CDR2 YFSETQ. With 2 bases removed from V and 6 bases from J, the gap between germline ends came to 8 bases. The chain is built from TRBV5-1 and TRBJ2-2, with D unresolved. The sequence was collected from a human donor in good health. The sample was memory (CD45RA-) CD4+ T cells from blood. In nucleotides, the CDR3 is TGCGCCAGCAGCTTCAATCTCGCCGGGGAGCTGTTTTTT. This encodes CASSFNLAGELFF.